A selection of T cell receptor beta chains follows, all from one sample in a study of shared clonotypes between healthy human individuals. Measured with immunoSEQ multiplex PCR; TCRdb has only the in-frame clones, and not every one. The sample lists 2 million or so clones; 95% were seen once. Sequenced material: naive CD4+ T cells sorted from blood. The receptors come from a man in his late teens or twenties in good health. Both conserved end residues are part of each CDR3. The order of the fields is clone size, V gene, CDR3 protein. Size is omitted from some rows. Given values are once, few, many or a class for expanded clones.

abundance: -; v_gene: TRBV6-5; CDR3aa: CASSSDSRGQPQHF
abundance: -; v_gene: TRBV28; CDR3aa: CASSVLGTENEKLFF
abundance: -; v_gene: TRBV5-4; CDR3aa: CASSFSGGSSYEQYF
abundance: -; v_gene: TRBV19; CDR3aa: CASSIDWTPDPAKNIQYF
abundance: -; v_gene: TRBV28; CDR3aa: CATDVGPTDTQYF
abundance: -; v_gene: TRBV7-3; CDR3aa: CASSLTYSLITDTQYF
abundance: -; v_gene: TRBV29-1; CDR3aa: CSVEARPSYEQYF
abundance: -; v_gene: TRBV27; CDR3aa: CASSLRGGSYGYTF
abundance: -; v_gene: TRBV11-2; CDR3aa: CASRSLAGAADTQYF
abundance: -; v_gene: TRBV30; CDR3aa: CAWSGPLQVPDQPQHF
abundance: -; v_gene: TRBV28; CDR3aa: CASSGTAVGPYEQYF
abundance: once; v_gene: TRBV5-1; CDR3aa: CASSLKVVGTGELFF
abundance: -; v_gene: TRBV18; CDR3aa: CASSQDRGLSTGELFF
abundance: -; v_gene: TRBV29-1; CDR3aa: CSVTQNYGYTF
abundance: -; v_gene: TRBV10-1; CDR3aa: CASSRGLAAQFF
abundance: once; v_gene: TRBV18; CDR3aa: CASSPLPGQMVAEQYF
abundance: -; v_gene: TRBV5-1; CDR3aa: CASSLTGTNYGYTF
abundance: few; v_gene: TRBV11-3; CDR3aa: CASSLEGGGETQYF
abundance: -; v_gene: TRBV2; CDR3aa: CASSITGLYGYTF
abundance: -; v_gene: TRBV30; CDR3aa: CAWASGGAQHEQFF
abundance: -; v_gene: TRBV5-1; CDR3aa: CASSPRAGFQNNEQFF
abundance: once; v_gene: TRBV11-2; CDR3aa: CASSSLSQGGTGELFF
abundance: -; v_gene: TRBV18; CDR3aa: CASSPTGMNTEAFF
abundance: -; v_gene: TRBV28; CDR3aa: CASSSGQSNEKLFF
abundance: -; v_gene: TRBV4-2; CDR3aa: CASSQDLGTYGYTF
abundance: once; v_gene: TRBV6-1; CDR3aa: CASRGGASYEQYF
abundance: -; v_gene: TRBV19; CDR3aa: CASSKSLQENQPQHF
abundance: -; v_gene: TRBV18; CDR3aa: CASSPNEGTQETQYF
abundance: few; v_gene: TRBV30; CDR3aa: CAWSSQGGSQPQHF
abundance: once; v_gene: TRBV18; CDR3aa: CASSWTVVNTGELFF
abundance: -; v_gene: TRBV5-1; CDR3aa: CASSLRGPHYEQYF
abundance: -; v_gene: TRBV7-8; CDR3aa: CASSLGQGAYNEQFF
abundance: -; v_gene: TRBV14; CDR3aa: CASSQVLPAGNTIYF
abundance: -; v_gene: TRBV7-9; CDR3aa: CASTTLGQDSGNTIYF
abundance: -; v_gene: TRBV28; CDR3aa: CASSLWDRLNSPLHF
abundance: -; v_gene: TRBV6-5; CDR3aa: CASSLAMASYEQYF
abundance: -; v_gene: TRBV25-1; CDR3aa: CASSAGGAGARGEQFF
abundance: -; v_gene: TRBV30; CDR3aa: CAWSVVGANTEAFF
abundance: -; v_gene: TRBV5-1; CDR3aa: CASKLALNTEAFF
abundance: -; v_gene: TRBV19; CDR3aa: CASREDRVNSPLHF
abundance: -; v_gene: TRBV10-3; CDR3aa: CAIGWIYNEQFF
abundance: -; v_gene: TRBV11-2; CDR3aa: CASSSGDRSYNSPLHF
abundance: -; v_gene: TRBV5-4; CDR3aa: CASSLGGDSSYNSPLHF
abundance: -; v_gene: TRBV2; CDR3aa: CASVEAYEQYF
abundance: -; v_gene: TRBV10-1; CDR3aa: CASSESRSGGGTDTQYF
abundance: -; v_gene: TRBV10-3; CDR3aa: CAITATSGVYNEQFF
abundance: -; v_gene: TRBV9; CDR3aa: CASSAGPSGNTIYF
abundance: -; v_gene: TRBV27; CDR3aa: CASSGWTGGAKTQYF
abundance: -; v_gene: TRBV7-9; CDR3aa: CASSLGQKAFF
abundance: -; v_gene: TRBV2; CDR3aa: CASRPNGQALNTEAFF
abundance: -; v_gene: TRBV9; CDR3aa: CASSVGLSDTQYF
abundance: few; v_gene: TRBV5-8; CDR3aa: CASSFPRSGTAIYNSPLHF
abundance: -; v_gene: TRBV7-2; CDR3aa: CASSFRAGGSDTQYF
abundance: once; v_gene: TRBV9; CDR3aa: CASSIRLAGTDTQYF
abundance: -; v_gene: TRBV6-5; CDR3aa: CASSYARGEYEQYF